This TCR beta chain originates from a study of T cell responses to AZD1222 COVID-19 vaccine. A word on this clone: What it recognizes is unknown.

Overall study results and limits: Most donors were white British, females outnumbered males, and clonal diversity was possibly underestimated. Seropositivity was recorded at baseline in only a handful of AZD1222 recipients. Recipients of two AZD1222 doses showed rising Spike-specific TCR breadth and depth. A reported finding is that nearly half of spike-specific TCRs target unmutated variant regions.

Profiling relied on immunoSEQ multiplex PCR, and the TCRdb table lists in-frame clones only, not all of them. The data contain roughly 160,000 clones, 90% to 95% of them singletons. CDR1 is MDHEN, CDR2 SYDVKM, per germline. Between the trimmed V and J ends, which lost 5 bases and 7 bases, there was a span of 8 bases. This CDR3 spans 12 amino acids. The sample consisted of peripheral blood, taken on day 0 of AZD1222 vaccination. The TCR was taken from an adult in good health. The chain recombines TRBV28 with TRBJ2-2; D is uncertain. The CDR3 sequence is CASSKWIGELFF. The CDR3 DNA follows: TGTGCCAGCAGTAAGTGGATCGGGGAGCTGTTTTTT. Complete variable domain (other parts from reference TRBV28 and TRBJ2-2): DVKVTQSSRYLVKRTGEKVFLECVQDMDHENMFWYRQDPGLGLRLIYFSYDVKMKEKGDIPEGYSVSREKKERFSLILESASTNQTSMYLCASSKWIGELFFGEGSRLTVL.